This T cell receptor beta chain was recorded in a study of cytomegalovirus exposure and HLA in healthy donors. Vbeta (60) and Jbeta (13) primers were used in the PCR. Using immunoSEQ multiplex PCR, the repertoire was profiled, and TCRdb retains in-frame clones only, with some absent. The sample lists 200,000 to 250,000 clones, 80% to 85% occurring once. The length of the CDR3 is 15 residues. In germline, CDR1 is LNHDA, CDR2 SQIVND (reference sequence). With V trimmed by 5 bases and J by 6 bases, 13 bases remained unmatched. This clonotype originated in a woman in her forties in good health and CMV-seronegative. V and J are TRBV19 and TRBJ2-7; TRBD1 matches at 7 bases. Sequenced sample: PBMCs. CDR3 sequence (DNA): TGTGCCAGTAGTCTAGGGACAGCCACCCCCTTCGAGCAGTACTTC. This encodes CASSLGTATPFEQYF.